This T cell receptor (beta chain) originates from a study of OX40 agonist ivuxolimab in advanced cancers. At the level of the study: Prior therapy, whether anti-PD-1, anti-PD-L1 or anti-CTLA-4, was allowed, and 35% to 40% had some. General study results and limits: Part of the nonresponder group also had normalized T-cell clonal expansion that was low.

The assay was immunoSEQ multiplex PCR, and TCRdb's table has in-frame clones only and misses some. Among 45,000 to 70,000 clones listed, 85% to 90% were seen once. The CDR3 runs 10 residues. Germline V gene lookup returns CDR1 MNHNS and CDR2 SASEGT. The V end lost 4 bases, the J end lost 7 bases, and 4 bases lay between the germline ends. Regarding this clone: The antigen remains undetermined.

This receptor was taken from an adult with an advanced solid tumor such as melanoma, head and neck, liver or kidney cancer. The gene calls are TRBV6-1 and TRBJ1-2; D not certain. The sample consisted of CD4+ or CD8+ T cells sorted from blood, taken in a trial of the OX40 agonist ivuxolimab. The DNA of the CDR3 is TGTGCCAGCAGTGCGGTTGGCTACACCTTC. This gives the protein CASSAVGYTF.